These 6 T cell receptor beta chains were all obtained from the same sample, sequenced in a study of siplizumab effects on memory and regulatory T cells. TCRdb's table, derived via immunoSEQ multiplex PCR, lists solely in-frame clones and lacks some. The repertoire holds some 100,000 clones, over 95% seen once, with roughly 0.033% in the top ten. The sample consisted of naive CD4+ T cells sorted from blood. The receptor source for this set is a human donor in good health.

This clone was seen just once. This sample includes further DNA sequences coding for the same CDR3. The rearrangement uses TRBV5-1 and TRBJ2-6; D not resolved. CDR1 and CDR2 from the germline V gene are SGHRS and YFSETQ. The CDR3 extends over 14 amino acids. With 0 bases removed from V and 4 bases from J, the gap between germline ends came to 5 bases. As DNA, the CDR3 is TGCGCCAGCAGCTTGGGTAGCGGGGCCAACGTCCTGACTTTC. It encodes CASSLGSGANVLTF.

The chain uses TRBV5-4 and TRBJ2-7; TRBD2 aligns across 7 bases. CDR1 is SGHNT, CDR2 YYREEE, per germline (reference sequence). V shed 4 bases, J shed 5 bases, and the junction held 12 bases outside the gene matches. The CDR3 is 15 amino acids. CDR3 sequence (DNA): TGTGCCAGCAGCCCGGGGGGACTCCTTGAGCACGAGCAGTACTTC. It yields the protein CASSPGGLLEHEQYF.

The chain recombines TRBV25-1 with TRBJ2-7; 9 bases line up with TRBD2. The V segment lost 10 bases and the J segment 5 bases; nucleotides outside the gene matches: 12. The length of the CDR3 is 14 residues. CDR1 is MGHDK and CDR2 is SYGVNS in the germline V gene. For the CDR3, the DNA is TGTGCCACCGGTCGGGCTAGCGGGACCCACGAGCAGTACTTC. Amino acids: CATGRASGTHEQYF.

In this sample, this clone turned up a few times. The genes are TRBV9 and TRBJ1-1; D uncertain. The CDR3 consists of 14 residues. Germline CDR1 and CDR2: SGDLS and YYNGEE. Trimming stripped 0 bases from V and 7 bases from J, with 13 bases between. The CDR3 DNA is TGTGCCAGCAGCGTAGTGTCGGGGTCTCTTGAAGCTTTCTTT. Protein sequence: CASSVVSGSLEAFF.

In DNA, the CDR3 is TGTGCCAGCAGCTTAAGCCCATACCAAGAGACCCAGTACTTC. This gives the protein CASSLSPYQETQYF. The chain uses TRBV7-2 and TRBJ2-5; D call uncertain. Trimming left V 2 bases short and J 0 bases short, with 7 bases between. Germline CDR1 is SGHTA and CDR2 is FQGNSA. This CDR3 is built from 14 residues.

The rearrangement links TRBV18 to TRBJ2-2; D is ambiguous. Germline assignment: CDR1 KGHSH and CDR2 LQKENI. The CDR3 contains 13 residues. The V end was cut by 6 bases, the J end by 4 bases, with 9 bases between. This CDR3 is CASSPGITGELFF. CDR3 DNA: TGTGCCAGCTCCCCCGGCATCACCGGGGAGCTGTTTTTT.